The source of this TCR beta chain is a study of identical twins. The germline CDR1 and CDR2 sequences are MNHEY and SVGEGT. The V and J ends lost 2 bases and 5 bases, in that order; junction bases with no gene match: 6. This CDR3 has 15 residues. A universal primer site came from template switching; cDNA carried unique molecular identifiers. TCRdb fed the 5' RACE reads into MiXCR, producing one record per CDR3 protein. This sample carries roughly 1.6 million distinct CDR3 sequences, less than 40% of them seen once, and the ten largest clones take less than 0.35%. Each donor was a healthy Caucasian. This clonotype was observed a few times.

What was sequenced was cord blood. The chain couples TRBV6-2 or TRBV6-3 to TRBJ2-1; the match to TRBD1 covers 7 bases. This sequence was found in a newborn girl in good health. The DNA for the CDR3 is TGTGCCAGCAGTTACAGGGGGACAGCTAACAATGAGCAGTTCTTC. Translated: CASSYRGTANNEQFF.